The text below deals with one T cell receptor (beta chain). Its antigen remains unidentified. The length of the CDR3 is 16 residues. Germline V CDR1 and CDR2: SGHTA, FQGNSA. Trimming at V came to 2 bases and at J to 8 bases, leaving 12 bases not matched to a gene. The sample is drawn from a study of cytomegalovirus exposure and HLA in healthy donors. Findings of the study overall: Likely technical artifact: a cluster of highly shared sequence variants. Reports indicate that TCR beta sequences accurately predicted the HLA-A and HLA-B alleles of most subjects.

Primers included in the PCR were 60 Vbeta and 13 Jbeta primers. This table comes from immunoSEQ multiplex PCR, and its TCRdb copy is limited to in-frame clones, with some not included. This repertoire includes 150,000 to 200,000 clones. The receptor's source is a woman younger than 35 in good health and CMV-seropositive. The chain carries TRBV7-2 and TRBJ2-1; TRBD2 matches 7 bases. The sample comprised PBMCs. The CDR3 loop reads CASSLTFGGRVDEQFF. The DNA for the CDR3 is TGTGCCAGCAGCTTAACTTTTGGCGGGAGAGTCGATGAGCAGTTCTTC.